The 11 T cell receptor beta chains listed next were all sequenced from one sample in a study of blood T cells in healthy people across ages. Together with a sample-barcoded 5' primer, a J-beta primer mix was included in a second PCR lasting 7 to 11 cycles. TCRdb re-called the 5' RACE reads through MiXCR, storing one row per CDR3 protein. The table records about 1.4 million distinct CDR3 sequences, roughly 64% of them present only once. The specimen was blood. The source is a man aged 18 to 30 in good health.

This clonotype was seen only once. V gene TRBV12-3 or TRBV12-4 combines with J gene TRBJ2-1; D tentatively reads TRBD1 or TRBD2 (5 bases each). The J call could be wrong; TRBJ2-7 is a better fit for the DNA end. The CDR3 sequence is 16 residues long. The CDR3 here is CASSFPRRTTYNEQYF. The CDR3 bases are TGTGCCAGCAGTTTTCCTAGGAGGACAACCTACAATGAGCAGTACTTC.

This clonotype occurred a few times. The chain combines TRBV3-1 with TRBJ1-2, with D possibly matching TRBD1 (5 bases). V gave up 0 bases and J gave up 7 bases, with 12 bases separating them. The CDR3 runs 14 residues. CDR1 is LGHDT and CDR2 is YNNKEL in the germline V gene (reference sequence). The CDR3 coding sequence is TGTGCCAGCAGCCAAGAGATCCGAGGGGCTGGCTACACCTTC. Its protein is CASSQEIRGAGYTF.

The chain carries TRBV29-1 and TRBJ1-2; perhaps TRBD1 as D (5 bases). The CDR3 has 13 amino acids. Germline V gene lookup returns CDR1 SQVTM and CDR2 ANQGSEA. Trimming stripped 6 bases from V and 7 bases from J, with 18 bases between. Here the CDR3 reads CSVRGAAMGGYTF. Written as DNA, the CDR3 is TGCAGCGTAAGAGGGGCTGCCATGGGTGGCTACACCTTC.

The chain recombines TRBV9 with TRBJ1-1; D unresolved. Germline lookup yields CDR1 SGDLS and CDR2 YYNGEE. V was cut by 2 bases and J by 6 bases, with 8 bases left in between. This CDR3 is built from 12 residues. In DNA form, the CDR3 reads TGTGCCAGCAGCGTCGGTGGACCTGAAGCTTTCTTT. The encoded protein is CASSVGGPEAFF.

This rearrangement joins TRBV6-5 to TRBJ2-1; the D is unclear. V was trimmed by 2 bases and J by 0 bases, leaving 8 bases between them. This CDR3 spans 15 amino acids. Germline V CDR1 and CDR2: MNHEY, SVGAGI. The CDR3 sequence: CASSYKWSSYNEQFF. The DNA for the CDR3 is TGTGCCAGCAGTTACAAGTGGTCCTCCTACAATGAGCAGTTCTTC.

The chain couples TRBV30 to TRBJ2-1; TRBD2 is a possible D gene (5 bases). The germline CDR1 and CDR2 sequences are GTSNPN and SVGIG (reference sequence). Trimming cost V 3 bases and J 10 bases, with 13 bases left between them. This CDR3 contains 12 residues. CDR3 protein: CAWSPREGEQFF. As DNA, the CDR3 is TGTGCCTGGAGCCCCCGTGAGGGCGAGCAGTTCTTC.

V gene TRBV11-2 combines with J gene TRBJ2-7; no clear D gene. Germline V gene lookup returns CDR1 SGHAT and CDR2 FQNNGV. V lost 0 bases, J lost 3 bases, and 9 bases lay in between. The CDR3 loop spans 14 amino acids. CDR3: CASSLDGDFYEQYF. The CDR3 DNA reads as TGTGCCAGCAGCTTAGACGGAGACTTCTACGAGCAGTACTTC.

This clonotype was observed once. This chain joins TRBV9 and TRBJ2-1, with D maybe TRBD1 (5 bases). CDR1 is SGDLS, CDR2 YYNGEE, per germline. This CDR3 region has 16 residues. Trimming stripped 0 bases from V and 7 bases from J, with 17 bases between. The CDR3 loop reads CASSVATGRVMNEQFF. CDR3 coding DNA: TGTGCCAGCAGCGTAGCTACAGGTCGGGTTATGAATGAGCAGTTCTTC.

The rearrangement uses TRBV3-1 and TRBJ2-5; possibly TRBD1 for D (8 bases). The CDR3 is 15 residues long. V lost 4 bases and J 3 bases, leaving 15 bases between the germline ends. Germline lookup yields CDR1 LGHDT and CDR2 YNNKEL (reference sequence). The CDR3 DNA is TGTGCCAGCAGCCCAAGCGGGACAGGAGAAGAGACCCAGTACTTC. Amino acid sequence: CASSPSGTGEETQYF.

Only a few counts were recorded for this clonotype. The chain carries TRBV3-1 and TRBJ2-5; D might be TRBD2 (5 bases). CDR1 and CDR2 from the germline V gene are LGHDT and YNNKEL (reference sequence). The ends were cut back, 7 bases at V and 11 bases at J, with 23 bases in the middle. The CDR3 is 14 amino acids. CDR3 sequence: CASTLSAGSGEQYF. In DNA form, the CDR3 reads TGTGCCAGCACCCTCTCGGCGGGTTCAGGAGAGCAGTACTTC.

CDR3 sequence reads: CASSSDQGWSTEAFF. The CDR3 DNA reads TGCGCCAGCAGCTCGGATCAGGGGTGGAGCACTGAAGCTTTCTTT. The rearrangement uses TRBV5-1 and TRBJ1-1; D is perhaps TRBD1 (6 bases). Germline loops: CDR1 SGHRS, CDR2 YFSETQ. V was shortened by 3 bases and J by 4 bases, with 16 bases between the two germline ends. The CDR3 covers 15 residues. Variable domain in full (rest from reference TRBV5-1 and TRBJ1-1): KAGVTQTPRYLIKTRGQQVTLSCSPISGHRSVSWYQQTPGQGLQFLFEYFSETQRNKGNFPGRFSGRQFSNSRSEMNVSTLELGDSALYLCASSSDQGWSTEAFFGQGTRLTVV.